Sequencing of this T cell receptor (beta chain) was carried out in a study of blood T cells in healthy people across ages (dated by TCRdb to about 2015). Turning to the overall study: Template switching captured roughly one uniquely barcoded TCR beta cDNA molecule per two T cells in model experiments. The study measured age-related changes in TCR beta repertoire diversity using deep sequencing normalized with unique cDNA molecular identifiers. Donors were grouped into four age groups: young (average approximately 16 years), middle-aged (39), aged (about 60) and long-lived (roughly 80). Donors of different ages were randomly distributed across sequencing lanes to avoid experimental bias. Two additional independent replicas of 1 million unique cDNA reads from the same blood draw were analyzed for two donors (one aged 18 to 30 and one aged 80 or older).

The paper's findings and limits, for the study overall: The percentage of naive T cells measured by flow cytometry correlated strongly with observed TCR beta diversity. The long-lived group showed more naive CD4+ T cells, fewer expanded clones and increased TCR diversity than the aged group, suggesting age selection. Bulk unsorted PBMC profiling prevented conclusive comparison of naive and antigen-experienced compartments. Because donor CMV infection status was unknown, age-related changes in expanded clonotypes were potentially confounded. Observed TCR beta diversity per million T cells fell roughly linearly with age, and a significant reduction was already apparent by age about 36. Estimates of total diversity from one million sequenced T cells were regarded as lower bounds and underestimates.

The roughly 39 donors, aged 6 to 90 years, were systemically healthy Caucasian individuals from Russia. Around 9.7 milliliters of peripheral blood were collected from each donor into EDTA-treated Vacutainer tubes. PBMCs were isolated by Ficoll-Paque density-gradient centrifugation, with at least 6.5 million obtained per sample. Total RNA was extracted from PBMCs with Trizol reagent, with at least 6 micrograms obtained per sample. For every donor, flow cytometry on a PBMC aliquot measured the percentage of naive CD45RAhigh/CD27high T cells. The library was obtained by 5' RACE. The second PCR ran for about 6 to 11 cycles and used a J-beta primer mix along with a sample-barcoded 5' primer. A template-switch 5' adaptor carrying 12 random nucleotides introduced a unique molecular identifier onto each TCR beta cDNA molecule. At least 3 million CDR3-containing paired-end reads were obtained from each sample. All of the RNA was converted into first-strand cDNA using the Mint cDNA synthesis kit, with a TRBC-specific oligonucleotide serving as the primer. Following uracil-DNA glycosylase treatment, a first 18-cycle PCR with universal primers M1SS and BC2_uni_R was performed on all cDNA. The original pipeline was this. For normalization, 1 million high-quality reads, each with a distinct molecular identifier, were randomly selected from each sample. Instead of being binned into consensus sequences, reads that shared molecular identifiers were thrown out. MiTCR, set to a Q25 quality threshold and the strictest error-elimination algorithm, was used for CDR3 identification, clonotype clustering and error correction. A nonparametric unseen species model using Euler transformation provided a lower-bound estimate of total TCR beta diversity. TCRdb handled the public reads itself, with Q25 trimming in fastp and clone calling in MiXCR, and kept productive beta chains. Rows with a matching CDR3 protein are joined into one entry that keeps the most common DNA and genes. The authors' filters were not applied to this entry. Recorded for this sample are fewer than 2 million distinct CDR3 sequences; around 42% of them occurred a single time. Roughly 23% of the sample lies in the top ten.

Of note for this clonotype: No antigen is known for it. No per-base quality is available; no much larger clone lies one base away.

A distance of 11 bases separates the germline ends of V and J, which lose 2 bases and 9 bases respectively. The CDR3 contains 12 residues, cysteine and phenylalanine counted. The only DNA kept is the CDR3, 36 bases in frame from the first base. CDR1 ENHRY and CDR2 SYGVKD were looked up in the germline V gene. The chain was built from TRBV10-3 and TRBJ2-7; the D gene lacks a confident call. The material sequenced was blood. The receptor was isolated from a human donor in good health. The nucleotides are TGTGCCATCAGTGAGCTACGATTCGGGCAGTACTTC. The resulting protein is CAISELRFGQYF.